A single sample is the source of the 24 T cell receptor beta chains below, sequenced in a study of response to subunit inactivated influenza vaccine. Each CDR3 protein gets one entry after TCRdb re-called the RT-PCR reads with MiXCR. The table includes fewer than 800,000 distinct CDR3 sequences, about a sixth detected once. The sample was PBMCs from blood, taken roughly 13 days after vaccination. These receptors were obtained from a man between 45 and 60 years old who received an inactivated influenza vaccine.

This clonotype was seen many times. CDR3 bases: TGTGCCAGCAGGCGACTAGCGGAGCTCTCTGGGGCCAACGTCCTGACTTTC. It codes for CASRRLAELSGANVLTF. The chain recombines TRBV27 with TRBJ2-6, with 9 bases that match TRBD2. V shed 6 bases and J 0 bases; nucleotides not matched to a gene: 6. Germline V gene data show CDR1 as MNHEY and CDR2 as SMNVEV (reference sequence). This CDR3 contains 17 residues. Looking up the rest from reference TRBV27 and TRBJ2-6 gives the full variable domain: EAQVTQNPRYLITVTGKKLTVTCSQNMNHEYMSWYRQDPGLGLRQIYYSMNVEVTDKGDVPEGYKVSRKEKRNFPLILESPSPNQTSLYFCASRRLAELSGANVLTFGAGSRLTVL.

This clonotype has only a few counts. This chain joins TRBV12-3 or TRBV12-4 and TRBJ1-1, with unresolved D. Between the trimmed V and J ends, which lost 5 bases and 10 bases, there was a span of 11 bases. The CDR3 extends over 11 amino acids. DNA for the CDR3: TGTGCCAGCAGTGGTACGCGGGTAGCTTTCTTT. Protein: CASSGTRVAFF.

In its sample, this clonotype was seen a few times. The chain joins TRBV28 to TRBJ2-2; perhaps TRBD1 as D (6 bases). Germline CDR1 is MDHEN and CDR2 is SYDVKM. The CDR3 covers 13 residues. V lost 8 bases, J lost 2 bases, and 9 bases lay in between. CDR3 protein: CASGTSNTGELFF. CDR3 in DNA: TGTGCCAGCGGGACATCTAACACCGGGGAGCTGTTTTTT.

This clonotype was seen ten or more times. The rearrangement uses TRBV29-1 and TRBJ1-2; maybe TRBD1 (5 bases). The V and J ends lost 7 bases and 0 bases respectively, with 9 bases between them. The CDR3 covers 12 residues. Germline loops: CDR1 SQVTM, CDR2 ANQGSEA. CDR3 in DNA: TGCAGCGCCCCGGGACCTAACTATGGCTACACCTTC. Its protein is CSAPGPNYGYTF.

The chain has TRBV7-2 and TRBJ1-5; no definite D call. V was trimmed by 0 bases and J by 0 bases, leaving 6 bases between them. In germline, CDR1 is SGHTA, CDR2 FQGNSA. This CDR3 region has 15 residues. CDR3 protein: CASSLAGLSNQPQHF. The CDR3, as DNA: TGTGCCAGCAGCTTAGCTGGCCTTAGCAATCAGCCCCAGCATTTT. The full variable domain, its missing parts supplied by reference TRBV7-2 and TRBJ1-5, is GAGVSQSPSNKVTEKGKDVELRCDPISGHTALYWYRQSLGQGLEFLIYFQGNSAPDKSGLPSDRFSAERTGGSVSTLTIQRTQQEDSAVYLCASSLAGLSNQPQHFGDGTRLSIL.

This clonotype was counted only a few times. The chain has TRBV24-1 and TRBJ2-7; unclear D gene. CDR3 length: 13 residues. Germline-derived CDR1 and CDR2 are KGHDR and SFDVKD. The germline V and J ends were trimmed by 6 bases and 6 bases, with 14 bases remaining between them. The CDR3 nucleotides are TGTGCCACCAGTAGGGAACAGACGGGCGAGCAGTACTTC. Its protein is CATSREQTGEQYF.

The chain uses TRBV4-2 and TRBJ2-3; 11 nucleotides agree with TRBD2. V dropped 4 bases and J dropped 3; count of bases not matched to a gene: 12. The CDR3 covers 18 residues. From germline, CDR1 is LGHNA and CDR2 YNFKEQ. The CDR3 reads CASSPYSGRAPLTDTQYF. The CDR3 DNA reads as TGTGCCAGCAGCCCTTATAGCGGGAGGGCACCCTTAACAGATACGCAGTATTTT.

A few counts support this clonotype. This chain uses TRBV3-1 with TRBJ2-3; D might be TRBD2 (5 bases). CDR3 size: 16 residues. The germline V and J ends were trimmed by 1 base and 1 base, with 12 bases remaining between them. In germline, CDR1 is LGHDT, CDR2 YNNKEL (reference sequence). CDR3 nucleotides: TGTGCCAGCAGCCAAGTACAACGGGAAGGCACAGATACGCAGTATTTT. Translating gives CASSQVQREGTDTQYF.

The chain carries TRBV2 and TRBJ2-7; TRBD2 is a possible D gene (6 bases). Trimming stripped 4 bases from V and 3 bases from J, with 10 bases between. The CDR3 loop spans 13 amino acids. Germline CDR1 SNHLY, CDR2 FYNNEI. DNA for the CDR3: TGTGCCAGCAGTGGCGGGGCCTACTACGAGCAGTACTTC. Protein product: CASSGGAYYEQYF.

In DNA form, the CDR3 reads TGTGCCACCAGTTCCTTTCCGCAGGGAATTGGCAGCGAGCAGTACTTC. It codes for CATSSFPQGIGSEQYF. J is TRBJ2-7 and V is TRBV15; weak D call: TRBD1 (5 bases). V was clipped by 6 bases and J by 6 bases, with 24 bases between them. Germline loops: CDR1 LNHNV, CDR2 YYDKDF (reference sequence). This CDR3 region has 16 residues. The variable domain in full, with the rest retrieved from reference TRBV15 and TRBJ2-7, is DAMVIQNPRYQVTQFGKPVTLSCSQTLNHNVMYWYQQKSSQAPKLLFHYYDKDFNNEADTPDNFQSRRPNTSFCFLDIRSPGLGDTAMYLCATSSFPQGIGSEQYFGPGTRLTVT.

This clonotype was recorded many times. The V and J genes are TRBV7-9 and TRBJ1-5; D is undetermined. Germline CDR1 and CDR2: SEHNR and FQNEAQ (reference sequence). V was pared by 5 bases and J by 8 bases, with 16 bases between. The CDR3 runs to 14 residues. CDR3 in DNA: TGTGCCAGCAGCCCCGGACGGGCTGGTGAGCCCCAGCATTTT. Protein: CASSPGRAGEPQHF.

In its sample, this clonotype was seen a few times. The chain links TRBV9 to TRBJ2-7, with D unresolved. CDR3 size: 13 residues. The germline gives CDR1 SGDLS, CDR2 YYNGEE. Trimming shortened V by 3 bases and J by 2 bases, and 9 bases separated the two germline ends. CDR3 residues: CASSARPTYEQYF. The CDR3 nucleotides are TGTGCCAGCAGCGCCCGACCGACCTACGAGCAGTACTTC.

In its sample, this clonotype was seen a few times. The V gene is TRBV5-6, the J gene TRBJ2-5, with D hard to call. Germline V gives CDR1 SGHDT, CDR2 YYEEEE. The CDR3 totals 16 residues. The V and J ends lost 3 bases and 1 base respectively, with 16 bases between them. The CDR3 loop reads CASSSPGEDPQETQYF. Written as DNA, the CDR3 is TGTGCCAGCAGCTCTCCGGGTGAGGACCCCCAAGAGACCCAGTACTTC. Supplemented by reference TRBV5-6 and TRBJ2-5, the full variable domain reads DAGVTQSPTHLIKTRGQQVTLRCSPKSGHDTVSWYQQALGQGPQFIFQYYEEEERQRGNFPDRFSGHQFPNYSSELNVNALLLGDSALYLCASSSPGEDPQETQYFGPGTRLLVL.

The chain carries TRBV30 and TRBJ2-1; weak D call: TRBD1 (5 bases). Germline CDR1 and CDR2: GTSNPN and SVGIG (reference sequence). V lost 4 bases to trimming and J lost 7 bases, with 20 bases between them. The CDR3 covers 15 residues. The CDR3 DNA reads TGTGCCTGGACGTTGGGGCTAGTCTTCGGGAATGAGCAGTTCTTC. It translates to CAWTLGLVFGNEQFF.

The chain links TRBV28 to TRBJ2-1; D is perhaps TRBD1 (5 bases). V was pared by 5 bases and J by 4 bases, with 15 bases between. Germline CDR1 reads MDHEN; CDR2 reads SYDVKM. This CDR3 spans 15 amino acids. CDR3 sequence: CASSPGHLTYNEQFF. DNA of the CDR3: TGTGCCAGCAGTCCCGGACACCTTACGTACAATGAGCAGTTCTTC.

The V call is TRBV20-1, the J call TRBJ1-1, with D perhaps matching TRBD1 (6 bases). The V gene's germline CDR1 is DFQATT and CDR2 SNEGSKA (reference sequence). Trimming left V 3 bases short and J 11 bases short, with 13 bases between. The CDR3 length is 11 residues. The DNA for the CDR3 is TGCAGTGCTAGCATGACAGGATGGGCTTTCTTT. Encoded protein: CSASMTGWAFF.

A few counts support this clonotype. The chain combines TRBV20-1 with TRBJ2-5, with D perhaps matching TRBD1 or TRBD2 (6 bases each). Trimming removed 4 bases from V and 5 bases from J, with 20 bases in between. This CDR3 has 15 residues. Germline V gene data show CDR1 as DFQATT and CDR2 as SNEGSKA (reference sequence). The CDR3: CSATRLPGADETQYF. CDR3 coding DNA: TGCAGTGCTACCCGTCTTCCGGGGGCGGATGAGACCCAGTACTTC.

This clonotype was detected many times. The chain couples TRBV27 to TRBJ2-1; 12 bases agree with TRBD2. From germline, CDR1 is MNHEY and CDR2 SMNVEV (reference sequence). The CDR3 totals 16 residues. The V and J ends lost 4 bases and 8 bases, in that order; junction bases with no gene match: 9. The DNA of the CDR3 is TGTGCCAGCAGTTCCCTCGGACTAGCGGGATTCGATGAGCAGTTCTTC. Encoded protein: CASSSLGLAGFDEQFF.

The rearrangement joins TRBV10-3 to TRBJ1-2; TRBD1 matches 8 bases. The V segment lost 4 bases and the J segment 7 bases; nucleotides outside the gene matches: 11. The V gene's germline CDR1 is ENHRY and CDR2 SYGVKD. The CDR3 runs 15 residues. CDR3 sequence (DNA): TGTGCCATCAGTGCCGACGCAGGGGGCTTTATTGGCTACACCTTC. Its protein product is CAISADAGGFIGYTF.

CDR3 sequence reads: CASDVQGGTEAFF. CDR3 nucleotide sequence: TGTGCCAGCGATGTACAGGGAGGCACTGAAGCTTTCTTT. This chain links TRBV6-2 or TRBV6-3 with TRBJ1-1, with D perhaps matching TRBD1 (6 bases). The CDR3 consists of 13 residues. CDR1 is MNHEY and CDR2 is SVGEGT in the germline V gene. Trimming cost V 8 bases and J 4 bases, with 14 bases left between them.

Only a few counts were recorded for this clonotype. V is TRBV18 and J is TRBJ2-1; tentative D call: TRBD2 (6 bases). V was trimmed by 3 bases and J by 3 bases, leaving 15 bases between them. CDR3 length equals 16 residues. CDR1 is KGHSH, CDR2 LQKENI, per germline. The CDR3 bases are TGTGCCAGCTCACCCCCCGGGGTAGCGGACTACAATGAGCAGTTCTTC. It is translated as CASSPPGVADYNEQFF.

V is TRBV28 and J is TRBJ1-1; D is perhaps TRBD1 (6 bases). The CDR3 loop spans 16 amino acids. Germline V CDR1 and CDR2: MDHEN, SYDVKM. The ends were cut back, 2 bases at V and 4 bases at J, with 17 bases in the middle. CDR3 residues: CASSLSQGSWVTEAFF. In DNA form, the CDR3 reads TGTGCCAGCAGTTTAAGCCAGGGGTCCTGGGTCACTGAAGCTTTCTTT.

This clonotype was seen many times. The chain has TRBV5-1 and TRBJ1-3; 7 positions agree with TRBD1. Germline V lookup: CDR1 SGHRS, CDR2 YFSETQ. The CDR3 is 18 residues long. The J segment lost 0 bases and the V segment lost 0 bases, leaving 9 bases of the junction unmatched. CDR3 residues: CASSLVGTVLGSGNTIYF. In nucleotides, the CDR3 is TGCGCCAGCAGCTTGGTCGGGACAGTTCTCGGCTCTGGAAACACCATATATTTT.

This clonotype came up a few times. V usage is TRBV29-1 and J usage is TRBJ2-7, with D perhaps TRBD2 (6 bases). CDR3 length: 13 amino acids. The germline V gene has CDR1 SQVTM and CDR2 ANQGSEA. V was pared by 6 bases and J by 3 bases, with 15 bases between. CDR3 nucleotides: TGCAGCGTAACTGCCGGGAGAGTCTACGAGCAGTACTTC. It is translated as CSVTAGRVYEQYF.